The count of the clone carrying this T cell receptor (beta chain) is one. The antigen is unknown. TCR beta CDR3 regions were amplified from RNA. Researchers ran a first-round RT-PCR on the TCR CDR3 using the HTBI primer set. A single record per CDR3 protein comes from TCRdb applying MiXCR to the multiplex PCR reads. The sample yields about 580,000 distinct CDR3 sequences, under 60% seen once. Hyperthyroidism had been newly diagnosed in patients aged 18 to 65, and its duration was under 2 months. Diagnosis rested on symptoms, serum thyroxine and TRAb, thyroid ultrasound, and orbital computed tomography. Between the trimmed V and J ends, which lost 5 bases and 0 bases, there was a span of 25 bases. This CDR3 has 19 amino acids. Germline assignment: CDR1 SGHVS and CDR2 FNYEAQ. The entry originates in a study of T cells in Graves' hyperthyroidism and ophthalmopathy. The study's findings and limits: The authors' 13 V-J model separated ophthalmopathy from stable hyperthyroidism. Among clonotypes expanded in thyroid above 0.001, most were also found in blood.

This receptor was identified in a woman under 30 with Graves' hyperthyroidism. The sequenced material came from peripheral blood or thyroid tissue (not recorded which). This sequence joins TRBV7-6 and TRBJ1-1; D is ambiguous. The CDR3 bases are TGTGCCAGCAGCCAAGGAGGAAACACCGGGGAGCTTATGAACACTGAAGCTTTCTTT. Its protein is CASSQGGNTGELMNTEAFF. Variable domain in full (rest from reference TRBV7-6 and TRBJ1-1): GAGVSQSPRYKVTKRGQDVALRCDPISGHVSLYWYRQALGQGPEFLTYFNYEAQQDKSGLPNDRFSAERPEGSISTLTIQRTEQRDSAMYRCASSQGGNTGELMNTEAFFGQGTRLTVV.